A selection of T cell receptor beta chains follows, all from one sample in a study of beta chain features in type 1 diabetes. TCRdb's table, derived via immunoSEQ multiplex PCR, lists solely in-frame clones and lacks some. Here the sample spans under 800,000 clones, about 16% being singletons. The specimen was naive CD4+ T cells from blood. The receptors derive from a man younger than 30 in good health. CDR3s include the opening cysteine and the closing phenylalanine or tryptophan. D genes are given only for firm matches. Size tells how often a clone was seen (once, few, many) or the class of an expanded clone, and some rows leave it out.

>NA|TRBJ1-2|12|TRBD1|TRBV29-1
CSVERDSYGYTF
TGCAGCGTTGAGAGGGACAGCTATGGCTACACCTTC
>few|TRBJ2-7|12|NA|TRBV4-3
CASSLRVGEQYF
TGCGCCAGCAGCCTCAGGGTTGGCGAGCAGTACTTC
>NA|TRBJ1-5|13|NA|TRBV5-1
CASSFGFNQPQHF
TGCGCCAGCAGCTTCGGATTCAATCAGCCCCAGCATTTT
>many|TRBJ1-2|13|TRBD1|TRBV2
CASRATGGHGYTF
TGTGCCAGCAGAGCGACAGGGGGCCATGGCTACACCTTC
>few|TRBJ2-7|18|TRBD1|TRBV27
CASSPRQGALESAYGQYF
TGTGCCAGCAGTCCCCGACAGGGGGCGCTTGAATCTGCATACGGGCAGTACTTC
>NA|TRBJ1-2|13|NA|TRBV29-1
CSYGTPGAGGYTF
TGCAGCTACGGGACGCCCGGGGCGGGGGGCTACACCTTC
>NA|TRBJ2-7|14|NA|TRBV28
CASSLPLEAPEQYF
TGTGCCAGCAGTTTGCCTCTCGAAGCCCCCGAGCAGTACTTC
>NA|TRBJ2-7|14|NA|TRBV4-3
CASSQDSKVFEQYF
TGCGCCAGCAGCCAAGATTCGAAAGTCTTTGAGCAGTACTTC
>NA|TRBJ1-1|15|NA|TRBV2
CASRALTRGNTEAFF
TGTGCCAGCAGAGCCCTCACTAGGGGGAACACTGAAGCTTTCTTT
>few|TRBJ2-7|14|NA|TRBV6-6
CASSYGGNIYEQYF
TGTGCCAGCAGTTACGGGGGAAATATTTACGAGCAGTACTTC
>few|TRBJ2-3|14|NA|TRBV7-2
CASSRTTSTDTQYF
TGTGCCAGCAGCCGGACTACCTCCACAGATACGCAGTATTTT
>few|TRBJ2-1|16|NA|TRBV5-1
CASSSGTGTNYNEQFF
TGCGCCAGCAGCTCCGGCACCGGGACCAACTACAATGAGCAGTTCTTC
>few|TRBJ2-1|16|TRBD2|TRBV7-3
CASSTKGLAGGVEQFF
TGTGCCAGCAGCACTAAAGGACTAGCGGGAGGGGTTGAGCAGTTCTTC
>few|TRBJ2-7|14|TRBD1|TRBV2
CASSVSGQLYEQYF
TGTGCCAGCAGTGTTTCGGGACAGCTCTACGAGCAGTACTTC
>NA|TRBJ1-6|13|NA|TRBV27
CASSSEAPTPLHF
TGTGCCAGCAGTTCGGAGGCGCCGACACCCCTCCACTTT
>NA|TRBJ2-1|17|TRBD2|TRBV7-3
CASSATLLAGGPNEQFF
TGTGCCAGCAGCGCAACCCTACTAGCGGGAGGGCCTAATGAGCAGTTCTTC
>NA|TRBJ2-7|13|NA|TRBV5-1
CASSPDTSNEQYF
TGCGCCAGCAGCCCCGACACCTCCAACGAGCAGTACTTC
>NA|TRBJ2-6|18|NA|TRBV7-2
CASSLVSGTTSGANVLTF
TGTGCCAGCAGCTTGGTCTCCGGGACAACATCTGGGGCCAACGTCCTGACTTTC
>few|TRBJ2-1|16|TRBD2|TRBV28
CASSPASGRRGDEQFF
TGTGCCAGCAGTCCGGCTAGCGGGAGGCGAGGCGATGAGCAGTTCTTC
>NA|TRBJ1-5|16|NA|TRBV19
CASSRLQGLDNQPQHF
TGTGCCAGTAGTCGGCTACAGGGTTTGGACAATCAGCCCCAGCATTTT
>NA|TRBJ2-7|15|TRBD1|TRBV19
CASSISDRGSYEQYF
TGTGCCAGTAGTATCTCGGACAGGGGCTCCTACGAGCAGTACTTC
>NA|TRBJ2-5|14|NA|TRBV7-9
CASSRRRVQETQYF
TGTGCCAGCAGCCGTAGAAGGGTACAAGAGACCCAGTACTTC
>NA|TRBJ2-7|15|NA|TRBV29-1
CSVGFAGTALHEQYF
TGCAGCGTTGGCTTCGCGGGGACGGCGCTCCACGAGCAGTACTTC
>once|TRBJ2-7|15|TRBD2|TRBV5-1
CASSPGTSGHYEQYF
TGCGCCAGCAGCCCCGGGACTAGCGGACACTACGAGCAGTACTTC
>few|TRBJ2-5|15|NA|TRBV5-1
CASSLNAGFKETQYF
TGCGCCAGCAGCTTAAATGCAGGCTTCAAAGAGACCCAGTACTTC
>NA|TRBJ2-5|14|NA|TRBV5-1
CASSFTQAGETQYF
TGCGCCAGCAGCTTTACACAAGCGGGAGAGACCCAGTACTTC
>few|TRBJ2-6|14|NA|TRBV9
CASSPRAGANVLTF
TGTGCCAGCAGCCCCCGCGCTGGGGCCAACGTCCTGACTTTC
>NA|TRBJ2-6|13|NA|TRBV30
CAWSVTGANVLTF
TGTGCCTGGAGTGTAACTGGGGCCAACGTCCTGACTTTC
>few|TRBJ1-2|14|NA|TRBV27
CASSLEGDGYGYTF
TGTGCCAGCAGTTTGGAGGGGGATGGCTATGGCTACACCTTC
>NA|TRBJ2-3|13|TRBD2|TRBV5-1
CASKLAGVDTQYF
TGCGCCAGCAAACTAGCGGGGGTAGATACGCAGTATTTT
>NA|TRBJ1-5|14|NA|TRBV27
CASSLSKGVQPQHF
TGTGCCAGCAGTTTATCGAAGGGAGTACAGCCCCAGCATTTT
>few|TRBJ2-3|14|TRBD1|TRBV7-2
CASRGQGGTDTQYF
TGTGCCAGCAGAGGACAGGGTGGCACAGATACGCAGTATTTT
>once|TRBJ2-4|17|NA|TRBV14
CASSQGVRKLAKNIQYF
TGTGCCAGCAGCCAAGGTGTACGGAAACTAGCCAAAAACATTCAGTACTTC
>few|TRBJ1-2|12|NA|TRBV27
CATLAGVSGYTF
TGTGCCACCCTCGCGGGGGTAAGCGGCTACACCTTC
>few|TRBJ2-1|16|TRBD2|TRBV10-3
CAISGTSGGGINEQFF
TGTGCCATCAGCGGGACTAGCGGGGGAGGTATAAATGAGCAGTTCTTC
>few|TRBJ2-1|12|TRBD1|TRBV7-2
CASSTRQGKQFF
TGTGCCAGCAGCACCCGACAGGGTAAACAGTTCTTC
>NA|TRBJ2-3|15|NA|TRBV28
CASSLAAIGHDTQYF
TGTGCCAGCAGTTTGGCAGCGATCGGTCATGATACGCAGTATTTT
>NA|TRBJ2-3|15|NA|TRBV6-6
CASSYGGRGTDTQYF
TGTGCCAGCAGTTACGGGGGCCGAGGGACAGATACGCAGTATTTT
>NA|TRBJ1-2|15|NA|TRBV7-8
CASSLSVLGDYGYTF
TGTGCCAGCAGCCTCTCGGTACTGGGTGACTATGGCTACACCTTC
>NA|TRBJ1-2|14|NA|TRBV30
CAWSVLRGGYGYTF
TGTGCCTGGAGTGTACTCAGGGGTGGCTATGGCTACACCTTC
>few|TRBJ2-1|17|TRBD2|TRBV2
CASSEAGRLADGNEQFF
TGTGCCAGCAGTGAAGCAGGGAGACTAGCGGATGGCAATGAGCAGTTCTTC
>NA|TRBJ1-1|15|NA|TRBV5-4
CASSVRPTSDTEAFF
TGTGCCAGCAGCGTCAGACCAACCTCGGACACTGAAGCTTTCTTT
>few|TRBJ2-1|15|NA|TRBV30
CAWSRPWTEKDEQFF
TGTGCCTGGAGCCGCCCCTGGACAGAGAAGGATGAGCAGTTCTTC
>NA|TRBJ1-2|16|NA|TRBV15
CATSRDWVAGNYGYTF
TGTGCCACCAGCAGAGACTGGGTCGCGGGGAACTATGGCTACACCTTC
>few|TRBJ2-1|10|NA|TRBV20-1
CSAIGGEQFF
TGCAGTGCTATTGGGGGTGAGCAGTTCTTC
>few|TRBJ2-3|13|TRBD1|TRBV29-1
CSVGTGSSDTQYF
TGCAGCGTGGGGACAGGGTCCTCGGATACGCAGTATTTT
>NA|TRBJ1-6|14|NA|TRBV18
CASSPNTNNSPLHF
TGTGCCAGCTCACCGAATACGAATAATTCACCCCTCCACTTT
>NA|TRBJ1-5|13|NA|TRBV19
CASRQAANQPQHF
TGTGCCAGTCGACAGGCTGCAAATCAGCCCCAGCATTTT
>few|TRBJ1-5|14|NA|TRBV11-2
CASSPDYSNQPQHF
TGTGCCAGCAGTCCGGATTATAGCAATCAGCCCCAGCATTTT
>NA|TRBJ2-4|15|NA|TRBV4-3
CASSQGGLAKNIQYF
TGCGCCAGCAGCCAAGGTGGCCTAGCCAAAAACATTCAGTACTTC
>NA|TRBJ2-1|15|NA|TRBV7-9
CASSFVDWYYNEQFF
TGTGCCAGCAGCTTCGTGGACTGGTACTACAATGAGCAGTTCTTC
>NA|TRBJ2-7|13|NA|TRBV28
CASLGSGLYEQYF
TGTGCCAGCCTGGGGTCAGGGCTCTACGAGCAGTACTTC
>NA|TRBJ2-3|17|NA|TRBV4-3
CASSLTPARENTDTQYF
TGCGCCAGCAGCCTTACTCCGGCTAGGGAAAACACAGATACGCAGTATTTT
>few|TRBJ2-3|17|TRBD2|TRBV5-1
CASSSSGRPGNTDTQYF
TGCGCCAGCAGCTCTAGCGGGAGGCCAGGGAACACAGATACGCAGTATTTT
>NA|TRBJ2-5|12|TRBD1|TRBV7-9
CASSRQGETQYF
TGTGCCAGCAGCCGACAGGGGGAGACCCAGTACTTC